The 18 T cell receptor beta chains below were found in one sample sequenced in a study of brain metastases from non-small cell lung cancer. Clones were sequenced by immunoSEQ multiplex PCR, and TCRdb holds only the in-frame ones, with some missing. The sample records 640 or so clones, about 84% being singletons. Sequenced material: tumor-adjacent normal tissue. These TCRs come from a donor aged 40 or older with non-small cell lung cancer.

CDR3 amino acids: CASSQEIKWTGEDGYTF. For the CDR3, the DNA is TGCGCCAGCAGCCAAGAGATAAAGTGGACAGGGGAGGATGGCTACACCTTC. The rearrangement joins TRBV4-1 to TRBJ1-2, with TRBD1 matching 9 bases. The CDR3 spans 17 residues. The J segment lost 6 bases and the V segment lost 0 bases, leaving 11 bases of the junction unmatched. CDR1 is MGHRA and CDR2 is YSYEKL in the germline V gene.

The CDR3, as DNA: TGTGCCAGCAGCCCTCAGGGGGCTCAGAACACCGGGGAGCTGTTTTTT. Its translation: CASSPQGAQNTGELFF. The rearrangement joins TRBV11-3 to TRBJ2-2; 8 nucleotides agree with TRBD1. CDR3 size: 16 residues. Germline CDR1 SGHNT, CDR2 YENEEA. J gave up 1 base and V 5 bases, and 6 bases lay outside the gene matches.

This clone has just one count. The chain carries TRBV6-5 and TRBJ1-1; tentative D call: TRBD1 (6 bases). CDR1 MNHEY and CDR2 SVGAGI come from the germline V gene. The length of the CDR3 is 13 residues. The V end lost 8 bases, the J end lost 1 base, and 11 bases lay between the germline ends. CDR3 loop: CASGTTGNTEAFF. DNA of the CDR3: TGTGCCAGCGGCACGACAGGGAACACTGAAGCTTTCTTT.

In regard to this clone: An end of the junction differs from the germline gene, which may be a read error. The J gene is TRBJ1-6, the V gene TRBV7-2; 7 bases match TRBD1. The germline CDR1 and CDR2 sequences are SGHTA and FQGNSA. The CDR3 covers 14 residues. Here the CDR3 DNA reads TGTGCCAGCAGCTTACAGGGACAGAATTCACTCCTCTACTTT. It codes for CASSLQGQNSLLYF.

This clone has more than one count but fewer than ten. The J gene is TRBJ2-7, the V gene TRBV5-1, with D perhaps TRBD1 (6 bases). Germline V gene data show CDR1 as SGHRS and CDR2 as YFSETQ. Trimming took off 3 bases at V and 0 bases at J, with 10 bases between the two ends. This CDR3 has 14 amino acids. In DNA form, the CDR3 reads TGCGCCAGCAGCTCTGGACAGAGCTCCTACGAGCAGTACTTC. It codes for CASSSGQSSYEQYF.

This clone appeared a single time. The rearrangement uses TRBV7-9 and TRBJ1-3; 9 nucleotides line up with TRBD1. The CDR3 covers 18 residues. After removal of 3 bases from V and 2 bases from J, the junction contained 11 bases not matched to a gene. The germline gives CDR1 SEHNR, CDR2 FQNEAQ (reference sequence). This chain's CDR3 is CASSFRGTGTGTGNTIYF. DNA for the CDR3: TGTGCCAGCAGCTTTAGGGGAACCGGGACAGGGACTGGAAACACCATATATTTT.

The chain employs TRBV7-9 and TRBJ2-1; 12 nucleotides line up with TRBD1. CDR1 SEHNR and CDR2 FQNEAQ come from the germline V gene (reference sequence). V shed 4 bases, J shed 7 bases, and the junction held 5 bases outside the gene matches. The CDR3 length is 15 residues. The CDR3 DNA sequence: TGTGCCAGCAGCTCGGGACAGGGGGCCGAAAATGAGCAGTTCTTC. It encodes CASSSGQGAENEQFF.

In the case of this clone: One junction end disagrees with the germline gene, perhaps due to a read error. V is TRBV3-1 (or the pseudogene TRBV3-2) and J is TRBJ2-1; D gene unclear. Germline CDR1 and CDR2: LGHDT and YNNKEL (reference sequence). CDR3 length: 17 residues. In nucleotides, the CDR3 is TGTGCCAGCAGCGCTGGGTTTCCCATTTCCTCCGACAATGAGCAGTTCTTC. Translated, it gives CASSAGFPISSDNEQFF.

CDR3 sequence reads: CASSEYQGFYEQYF. DNA of the CDR3: TGCGCCAGCAGTGAGTACCAGGGCTTCTACGAGCAGTACTTC. The V gene is TRBV10-1, the J gene TRBJ2-7; TRBD1 is a possible D gene (5 bases). Trimming shortened V by 1 base and J by 3 bases, and 10 bases separated the two germline ends. The CDR3 sequence is 14 residues long. CDR1 and CDR2 from the germline V gene are WNHNN and SYGVQD (reference sequence).

This clone came up once. The chain uses TRBV7-9 and TRBJ1-2; 7 positions agree with TRBD1. Germline lookup yields CDR1 SEHNR and CDR2 FQNEAQ (reference sequence). This CDR3 spans 15 amino acids. The trim removed 1 base at V and 3 bases at J, leaving 5 bases unmatched. The DNA for the CDR3 is TGTGCCAGCAGCTTAGTAGGCGGACAGGACTATGGCTACACCTTC. Translation gives CASSLVGGQDYGYTF.

The CDR3, as DNA: TGTGCCAGTAGCTTTAATAGCAATCAGCCCCAGCATTTT. Translation: CASSFNSNQPQHF. The chain uses TRBV19 and TRBJ1-5; the D is unclear. Germline V gives CDR1 LNHDA, CDR2 SQIVND (reference sequence). The CDR3 extends over 13 amino acids. Trimming removed 6 bases from V and 0 bases from J, with 6 bases in between.

The chain is built from TRBV12-5 and TRBJ1-5; 8 bases fit TRBD1. Germline V gives CDR1 LGHNT, CDR2 FRNRAP. This CDR3 is built from 14 residues. Trimming at V came to 3 bases and at J to 5 bases, leaving 3 bases not matched to a gene. The CDR3: CASGLTGGYQPQHF. CDR3 DNA sequence: TGTGCTAGTGGTTTAACAGGGGGATATCAGCCCCAGCATTTT.

A remark on this clone: This sample also contains other DNA sequences that code for the same CDR3. In nucleotides, the CDR3 is TGTGCCAGCAGCCAATTCCATGAGAGCTCCTACAATGAGCAGTTCTTC. Residues: CASSQFHESSYNEQFF. The gene calls are TRBV4-2 and TRBJ2-1; D uncertain. The CDR3 sequence is 16 residues long. V lost 2 bases to trimming and J lost 0 bases, with 11 bases between them. CDR1 and CDR2 from the germline V gene are LGHNA and YNFKEQ.

V usage is TRBV7-8 and J usage is TRBJ2-1; D is perhaps TRBD1 (5 bases). Germline CDR1 SGHVS, CDR2 FQNEAQ. V lost 1 base to trimming and J lost 0 bases, with 10 bases between them. There are 16 residues in the CDR3. This CDR3 is CASSLGGRASYNEQFF. The CDR3 DNA reads as TGTGCCAGCAGCTTAGGCGGCAGGGCCTCCTACAATGAGCAGTTCTTC.

DNA for the CDR3: TGTGCCAGCAGCCCAGCCGGACAGAACACTGAAGCTTTCTTT. It codes for CASSPAGQNTEAFF. V usage is TRBV6-5 and J usage is TRBJ1-1; TRBD1 is a possible D gene (5 bases). CDR3 length: 14 amino acids. V lost 6 bases, J lost 1 base, and 12 bases lay in between. From germline, CDR1 is MNHEY and CDR2 SVGAGI.

The chain recombines TRBV5-1 with TRBJ2-2; tentatively, D is TRBD1 or TRBD2 (5 bases each). V lost 2 bases to trimming and J lost 4 bases, with 6 bases between them. The CDR3 extends over 13 amino acids. Germline CDR1 reads SGHRS; CDR2 reads YFSETQ. CDR3 region: CASSFGATGELFF. CDR3 bases: TGCGCCAGCAGCTTCGGGGCCACCGGGGAGCTGTTTTTT.

On this clone: A junction boundary mismatches the germline segment, possibly from a read error. The DNA for the CDR3 is TGTGCCAGTAGTGAAGGGGAGGAGAGCGAAAAACTGTTTTTT. Amino acid sequence: CASSEGEESEKLFF. The gene calls are TRBV6-1 and TRBJ1-4; maybe TRBD1 (5 bases). The CDR3 runs 14 residues. Germline CDR1 reads MNHNS; CDR2 reads SASEGT.

This chain links TRBV5-1 with TRBJ2-7, with 8 bases lining up with TRBD1. Germline V gives CDR1 SGHRS, CDR2 YFSETQ. Trimming at V came to 2 bases and at J to 8 bases, leaving 6 bases not matched to a gene. This CDR3 is built from 13 residues. The CDR3 DNA is TGCGCCAGCAGCTTTAGACAGGGGAGAAAGCAGTACTTC. This gives the protein CASSFRQGRKQYF.